Following are 8 T cell receptor beta chains from one sample sequenced in a study of T-cell memory formation after mild COVID-19. Via MiXCR, TCRdb re-called the 5' RACE reads, giving one row per CDR3 protein. The sample includes 150,000 or so distinct CDR3 sequences, around 13% of them seen just once. The sample consisted of PBMCs or a T cell subset sorted from them (not recorded which). These receptors originate from an adult woman who had mild COVID-19 (a few samples of this study predate the infection). Cell type and time point are not known.

The V call is TRBV16, the J call TRBJ2-2; D is possibly TRBD1 (5 bases). This CDR3 region has 15 residues. Germline CDR1 KGHSY, CDR2 FQNENV. V was cut by 0 bases and J by 6 bases, with 11 bases left in between. CDR3 in DNA: TGTGCCAGCAGCCAATCGGGGCACCCGGCCGGGGAGCTGTTTTTT. Amino acid sequence: CASSQSGHPAGELFF.

The sample holds a few counts of this clonotype. The rearrangement links TRBV5-1 to TRBJ2-2, with D perhaps being TRBD1 or TRBD2 (6 bases each). Trimming left V 5 bases short and J 2 bases short, with 13 bases between. The CDR3 spans 15 residues. Germline CDR1 is SGHRS and CDR2 is YFSETQ. The CDR3 loop reads CASRQQGGNTGELFF. The DNA for the CDR3 is TGCGCCAGCAGGCAACAGGGAGGAAACACCGGGGAGCTGTTTTTT. Full variable domain (missing parts from reference TRBV5-1 and TRBJ2-2): KAGVTQTPRYLIKTRGQQVTLSCSPISGHRSVSWYQQTPGQGLQFLFEYFSETQRNKGNFPGRFSGRQFSNSRSEMNVSTLELGDSALYLCASRQQGGNTGELFFGEGSRLTVL.

This chain links TRBV19 with TRBJ1-1; D possibly corresponds to TRBD1 (6 bases). The germline CDR1 and CDR2 sequences are LNHDA and SQIVND (reference sequence). The CDR3 is 14 amino acids. Trimming removed 5 bases at V and 6 bases at J, with 16 bases between. The CDR3 bases are TGTGCCAGTAGTTCATCCGGGACAATCTCTGAAGCTTTCTTT. The encoded protein is CASSSSGTISEAFF.

This rearrangement joins TRBV5-1 to TRBJ2-1; 11 nucleotides agree with TRBD1. J lost 8 bases, V lost 3 bases, and 4 bases had no gene match. The CDR3 extends over 14 amino acids. The germline V gene encodes CDR1 SGHRS and CDR2 YFSETQ. CDR3 loop: CASSWRTGGDEQFF. In DNA, the CDR3 is TGCGCCAGCAGCTGGAGGACAGGGGGCGATGAGCAGTTCTTC.

This chain joins TRBV4-1 and TRBJ2-7; 10 nucleotides agree with TRBD2. Germline CDR1 MGHRA, CDR2 YSYEKL. With 3 bases clipped from V and 3 bases from J, the junction kept 8 bases outside the gene matches. The CDR3 consists of 16 residues. DNA for the CDR3: TGCGCCAGCAGCCAGGTCTCTAGCGGGGGACTCTACGAGCAGTACTTC. Its translation: CASSQVSSGGLYEQYF.

This rearrangement joins TRBV3-1 to TRBJ1-2, with 7 nucleotides matching TRBD1. The germline V gene has CDR1 LGHDT and CDR2 YNNKEL (reference sequence). Trimming at V came to 7 bases and at J to 5 bases, leaving 16 bases not matched to a gene. The CDR3 is 16 amino acids. The CDR3 bases are TGTGCCAGCACCCTACTCCGGGACAGCAAGTTATATGGCTACACCTTC. This encodes CASTLLRDSKLYGYTF.

The chain carries TRBV24-1 and TRBJ2-5, with TRBD1 identical over 10 bases. Germline trimming cut 2 bases from V and 4 bases from J; bases unmatched to any gene: 6. Germline V CDR1 and CDR2: KGHDR, SFDVKD. This CDR3 spans 16 amino acids. The CDR3, as DNA: TGTGCCACCAGTGATTCAGGGACAGGGGTTCTAGAGACCCAGTACTTC. Its translation is CATSDSGTGVLETQYF.

The chain recombines TRBV4-2 with TRBJ2-7; D perhaps matches TRBD2 (5 bases). V was cut by 0 bases and J by 3 bases, with 9 bases left in between. The V gene's germline CDR1 is LGHNA and CDR2 YNFKEQ. The CDR3 is 14 amino acids. CDR3 in amino acids: CASSQEAGIYEQYF. CDR3 nucleotides: TGTGCCAGCAGCCAAGAGGCGGGCATCTACGAGCAGTACTTC.